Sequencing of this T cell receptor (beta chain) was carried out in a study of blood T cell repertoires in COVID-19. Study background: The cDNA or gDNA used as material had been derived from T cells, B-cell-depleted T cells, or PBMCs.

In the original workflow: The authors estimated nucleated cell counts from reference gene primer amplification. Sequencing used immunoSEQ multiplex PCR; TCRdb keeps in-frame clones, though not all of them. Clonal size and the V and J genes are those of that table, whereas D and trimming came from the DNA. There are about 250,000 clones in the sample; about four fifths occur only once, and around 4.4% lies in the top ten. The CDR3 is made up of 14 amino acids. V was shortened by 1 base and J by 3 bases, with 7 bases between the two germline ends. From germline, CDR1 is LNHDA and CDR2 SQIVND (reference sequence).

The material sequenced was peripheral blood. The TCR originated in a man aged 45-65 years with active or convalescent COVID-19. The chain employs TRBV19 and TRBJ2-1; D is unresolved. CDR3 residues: CASSIVPNYNEQFF. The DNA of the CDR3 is TGTGCCAGTAGTATAGTCCCCAACTACAATGAGCAGTTCTTC.